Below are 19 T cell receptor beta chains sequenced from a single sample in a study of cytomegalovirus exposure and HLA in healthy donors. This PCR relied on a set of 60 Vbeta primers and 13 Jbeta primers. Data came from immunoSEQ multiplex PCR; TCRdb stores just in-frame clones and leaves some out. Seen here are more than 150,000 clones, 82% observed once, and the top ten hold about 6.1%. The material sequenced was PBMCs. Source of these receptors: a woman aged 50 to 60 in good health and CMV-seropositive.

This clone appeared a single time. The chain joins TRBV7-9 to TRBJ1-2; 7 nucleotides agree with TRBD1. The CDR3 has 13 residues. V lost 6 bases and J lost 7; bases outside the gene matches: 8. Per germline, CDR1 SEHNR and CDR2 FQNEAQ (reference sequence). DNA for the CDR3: TGTGCCAGCAGTTATCCAGGGGGAGGTGGCTACACCTTC. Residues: CASSYPGGGGYTF.

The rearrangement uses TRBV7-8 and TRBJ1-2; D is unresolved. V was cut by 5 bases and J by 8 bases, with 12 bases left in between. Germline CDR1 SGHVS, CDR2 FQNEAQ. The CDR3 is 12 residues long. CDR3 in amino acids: CASSTLAGGYTF. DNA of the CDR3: TGTGCCAGCAGCACCTTGGCGGGGGGCTACACCTTC.

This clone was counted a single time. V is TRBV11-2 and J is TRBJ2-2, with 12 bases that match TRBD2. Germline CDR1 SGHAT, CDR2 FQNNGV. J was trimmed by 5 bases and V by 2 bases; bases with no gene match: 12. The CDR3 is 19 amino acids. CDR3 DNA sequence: TGTGCCAGCAGCTTAATATTGGCACTAGCGGGGGGAAGTACCGGGGAGCTGTTTTTT. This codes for CASSLILALAGGSTGELFF.

As DNA, the CDR3 is TGTGCCAGCAGCAGCAGGACTAGCGGGTTCACAGATACGCAGTATTTT. It encodes CASSSRTSGFTDTQYF. This chain connects TRBV11-2 to TRBJ2-3, with TRBD2 matching over 11 bases. This CDR3 comprises 16 residues. Germline V gene data show CDR1 as SGHAT and CDR2 as FQNNGV. Germline trimming cut 5 bases from V and 2 bases from J; bases unmatched to any gene: 6. The entire variable domain, with the rest obtained from reference TRBV11-2 and TRBJ2-3, is as follows: EAGVAQSPRYKIIEKRQSVAFWCNPISGHATLYWYQQILGQGPKLLIQFQNNGVVDDSQLPKDRFSAERLKGVDSTLKIQPAKLEDSAVYLCASSSRTSGFTDTQYFGPGTRLTVL.

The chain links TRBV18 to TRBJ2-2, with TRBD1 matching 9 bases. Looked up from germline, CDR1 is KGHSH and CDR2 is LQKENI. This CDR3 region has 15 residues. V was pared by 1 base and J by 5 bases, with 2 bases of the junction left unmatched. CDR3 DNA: TGTGCCAGCTCACCACGACAGGGGGGTACCGGGGAGCTGTTTTTT. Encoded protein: CASSPRQGGTGELFF.

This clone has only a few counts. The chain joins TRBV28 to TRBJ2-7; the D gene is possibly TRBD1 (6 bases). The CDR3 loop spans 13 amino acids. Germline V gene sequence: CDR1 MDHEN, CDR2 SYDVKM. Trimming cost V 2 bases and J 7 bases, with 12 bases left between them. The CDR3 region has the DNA TGTGCCAGCAGTTTAGCCAACAGGGATGAGCAGTACTTC. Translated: CASSLANRDEQYF.

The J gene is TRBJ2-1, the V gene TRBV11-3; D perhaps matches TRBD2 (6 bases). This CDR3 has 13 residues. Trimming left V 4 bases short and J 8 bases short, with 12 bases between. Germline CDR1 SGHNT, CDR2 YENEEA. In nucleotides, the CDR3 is TGTGCCAGCAGCTCACGTTGGGGGGATGAGCAGTTCTTC. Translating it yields CASSSRWGDEQFF. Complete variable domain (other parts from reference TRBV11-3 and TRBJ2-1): EAGVVQSPRYKIIEKKQPVAFWCNPISGHNTLYWYLQNLGQGPELLIRYENEEAVDDSQLPKDRFSAERLKGVDSTLKIQPAELGDSAVYLCASSSRWGDEQFFGPGTRLTVL.

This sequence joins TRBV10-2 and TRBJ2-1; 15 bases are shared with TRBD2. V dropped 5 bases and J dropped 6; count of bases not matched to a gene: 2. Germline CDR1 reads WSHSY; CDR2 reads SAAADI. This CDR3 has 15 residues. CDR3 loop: CASSMGLAGGNEQFF. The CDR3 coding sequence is TGCGCCAGCAGTATGGGACTAGCGGGGGGCAATGAGCAGTTCTTC.

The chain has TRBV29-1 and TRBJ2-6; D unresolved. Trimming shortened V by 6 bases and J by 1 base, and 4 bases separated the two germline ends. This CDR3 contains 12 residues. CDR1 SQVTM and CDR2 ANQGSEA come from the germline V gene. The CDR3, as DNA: TGCAGCGTCCAATCTGGGGCCAACGTCCTGACTTTC. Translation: CSVQSGANVLTF.

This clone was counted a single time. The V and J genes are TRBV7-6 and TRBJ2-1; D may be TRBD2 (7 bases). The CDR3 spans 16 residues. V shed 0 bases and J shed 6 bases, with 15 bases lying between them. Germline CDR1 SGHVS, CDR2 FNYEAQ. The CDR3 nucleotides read TGTGCCAGCAGCTTAGCTCTTGGCGGGGGCAGCAATGAGCAGTTCTTC. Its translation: CASSLALGGGSNEQFF.

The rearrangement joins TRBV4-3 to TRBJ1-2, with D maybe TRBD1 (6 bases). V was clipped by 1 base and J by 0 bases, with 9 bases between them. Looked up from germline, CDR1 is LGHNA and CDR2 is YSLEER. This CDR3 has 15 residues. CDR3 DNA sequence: TGCGCCAGCAGCCAAGGTCGGACAGCTAACTATGGCTACACCTTC. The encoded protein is CASSQGRTANYGYTF.

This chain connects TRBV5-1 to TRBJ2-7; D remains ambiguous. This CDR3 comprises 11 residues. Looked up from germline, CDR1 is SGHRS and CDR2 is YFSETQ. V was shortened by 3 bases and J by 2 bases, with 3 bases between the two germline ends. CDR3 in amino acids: CASSSAYEQYF. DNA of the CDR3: TGCGCCAGCAGCTCGGCCTACGAGCAGTACTTC.

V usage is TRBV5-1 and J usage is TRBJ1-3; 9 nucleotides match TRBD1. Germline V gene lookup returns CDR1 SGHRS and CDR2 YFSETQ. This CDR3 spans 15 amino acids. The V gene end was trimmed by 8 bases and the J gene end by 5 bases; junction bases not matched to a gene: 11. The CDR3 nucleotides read TGCGCCAGTATAATTTACAGGGGGCCGCGAAACACCATATATTTT. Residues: CASIIYRGPRNTIYF.

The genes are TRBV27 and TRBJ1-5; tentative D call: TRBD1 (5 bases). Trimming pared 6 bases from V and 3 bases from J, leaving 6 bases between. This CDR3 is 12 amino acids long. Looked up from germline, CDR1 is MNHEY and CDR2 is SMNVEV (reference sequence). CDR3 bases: TGTGCCAGCAGGGGGCTCAATCAGCCCCAGCATTTT. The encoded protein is CASRGLNQPQHF.

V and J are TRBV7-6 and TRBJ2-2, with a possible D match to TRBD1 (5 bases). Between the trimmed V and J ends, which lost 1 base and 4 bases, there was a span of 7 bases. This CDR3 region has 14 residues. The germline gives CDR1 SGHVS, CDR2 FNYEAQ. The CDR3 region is CASSLGGLTGELFF. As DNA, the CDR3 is TGTGCCAGCAGCTTAGGGGGCCTCACCGGGGAGCTGTTTTTT.

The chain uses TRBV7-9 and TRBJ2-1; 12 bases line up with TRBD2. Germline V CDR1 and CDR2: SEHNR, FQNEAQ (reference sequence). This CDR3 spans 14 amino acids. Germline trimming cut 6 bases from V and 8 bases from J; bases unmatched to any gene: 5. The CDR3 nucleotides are TGTGCCAGCAGATCTAGCGGGGGGGCATATGAGCAGTTCTTC. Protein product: CASRSSGGAYEQFF.

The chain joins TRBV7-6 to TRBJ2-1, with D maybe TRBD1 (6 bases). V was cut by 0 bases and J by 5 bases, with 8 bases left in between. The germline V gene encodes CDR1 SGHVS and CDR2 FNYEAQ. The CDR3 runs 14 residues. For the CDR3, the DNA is TGTGCCAGCAGCTTAGCGCAGGGGAACAATGAGCAGTTCTTC. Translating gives CASSLAQGNNEQFF.

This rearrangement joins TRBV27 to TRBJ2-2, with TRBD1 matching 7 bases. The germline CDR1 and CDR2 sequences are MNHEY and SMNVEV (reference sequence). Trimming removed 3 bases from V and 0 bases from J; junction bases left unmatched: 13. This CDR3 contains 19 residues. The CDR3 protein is CASSFRLIPQGANTGELFF. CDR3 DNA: TGTGCCAGCAGTTTCCGCCTAATTCCCCAGGGGGCGAACACCGGGGAGCTGTTTTTT.

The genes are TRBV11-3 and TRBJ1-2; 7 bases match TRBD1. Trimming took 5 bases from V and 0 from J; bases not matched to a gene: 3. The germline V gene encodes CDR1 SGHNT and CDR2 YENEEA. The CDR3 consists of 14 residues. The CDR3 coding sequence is TGTGCCAGCAGCGAGGGACAGACTAACTATGGCTACACCTTC. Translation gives CASSEGQTNYGYTF.